The source of this TCR beta chain is a study of T cell repertoires in cytomegalovirus infection. Study information: Public signatures in TCR beta pointed to CMV infection and matching HLA type.

The CDR3 spans 15 residues. The V segment lost 5 bases and the J segment 7 bases; nucleotides outside the gene matches: 9. Germline CDR1 SGHTA, CDR2 FQGTGA. Notes on the study in general: Cumulative public TCR beta family frequency identified carriers of CMV plus the relevant HLA. It was HLA-C-restricted CMV-specific TCR beta clonotypes that dominated the response ex vivo.

Many counts were recorded for this clonotype. Its specificity is not known. TCRdb re-called the reads through MiXCR, storing one row per CDR3 protein. The sample includes some 280,000 distinct CDR3 sequences, 12% to 15% of them seen just once. The sample comprised PBMCs. V is TRBV7-3 and J is TRBJ2-3, with 10 bases lining up with TRBD2. The TCR originated in a human donor in good health (CMV status not recorded). Some clones in this sample may be carry-over from other donors' samples. CDR3 bases: TGTGCCAGCAGCGTAGCGGGAGGCAACACTAATACGCAGTATTTT. Amino acid sequence: CASSVAGGNTNTQYF.